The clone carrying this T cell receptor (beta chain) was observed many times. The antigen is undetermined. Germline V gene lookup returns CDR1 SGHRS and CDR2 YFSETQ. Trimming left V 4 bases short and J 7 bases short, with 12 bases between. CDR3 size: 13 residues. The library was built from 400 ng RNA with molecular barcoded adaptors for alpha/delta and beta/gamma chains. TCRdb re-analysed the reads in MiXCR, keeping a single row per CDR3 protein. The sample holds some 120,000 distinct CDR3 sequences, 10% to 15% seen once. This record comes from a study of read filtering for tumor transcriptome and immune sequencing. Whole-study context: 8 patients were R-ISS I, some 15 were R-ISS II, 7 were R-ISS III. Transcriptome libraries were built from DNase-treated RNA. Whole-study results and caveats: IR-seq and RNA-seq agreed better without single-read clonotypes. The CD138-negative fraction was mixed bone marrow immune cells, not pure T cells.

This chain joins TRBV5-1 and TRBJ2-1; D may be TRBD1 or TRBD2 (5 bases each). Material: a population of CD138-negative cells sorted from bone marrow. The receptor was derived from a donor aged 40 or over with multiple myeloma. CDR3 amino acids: CASSPRDGNEQFF. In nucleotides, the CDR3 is TGCGCCAGCAGCCCCCGGGACGGTAATGAGCAGTTCTTC.